This section outlines one T cell receptor (beta chain) sequence together with its context. This specimen belongs to a study of CD8+ T cells in alopecia areata. After removal of 5 bases from V and 5 bases from J, the junction contained 11 bases not matched to a gene. The CDR3 covers 15 residues. Germline V gene data show CDR1 as SGHTA and CDR2 as FQGNSA. Following RNA extraction, reverse transcription yielded cDNA that acted as the sequencing template. Sequencing was performed with immunoSEQ multiplex PCR; in TCRdb, only in-frame clones are kept and a portion is missing. The sample lists some 150,000 clones; 65% to 75% were seen once.

The sequence was collected from a human donor with alopecia areata. The rearrangement joins TRBV7-2 to TRBJ1-2; TRBD1 aligns across 7 bases. Sequences were derived from CD8+ T cells sorted from blood, sampled at week 0. For the CDR3, the DNA is TGTGCCAGCAGCGCCGGTGTGACAGGGAGGTATGGCTACACCTTC. This translates into CASSAGVTGRYGYTF. The whole variable domain, filled in from reference TRBV7-2 and TRBJ1-2, reads GAGVSQSPSNKVTEKGKDVELRCDPISGHTALYWYRQSLGQGLEFLIYFQGNSAPDKSGLPSDRFSAERTGGSVSTLTIQRTQQEDSAVYLCASSAGVTGRYGYTFGSGTRLTVV.